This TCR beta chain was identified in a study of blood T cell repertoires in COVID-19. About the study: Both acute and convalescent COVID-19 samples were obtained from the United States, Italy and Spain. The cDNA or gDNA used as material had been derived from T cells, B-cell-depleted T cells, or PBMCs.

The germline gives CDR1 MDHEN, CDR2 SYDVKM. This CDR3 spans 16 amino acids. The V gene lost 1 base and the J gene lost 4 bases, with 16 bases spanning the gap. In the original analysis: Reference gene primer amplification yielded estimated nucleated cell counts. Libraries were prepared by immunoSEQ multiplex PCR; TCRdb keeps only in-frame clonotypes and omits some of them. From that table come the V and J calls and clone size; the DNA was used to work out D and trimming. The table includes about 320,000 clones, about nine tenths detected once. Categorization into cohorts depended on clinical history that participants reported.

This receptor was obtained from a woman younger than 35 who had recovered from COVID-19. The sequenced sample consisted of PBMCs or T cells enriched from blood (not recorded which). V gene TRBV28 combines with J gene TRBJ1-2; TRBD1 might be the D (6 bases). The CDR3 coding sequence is TGTGCCAGCAGTTTATCCCCGACAGGCCGACCCTATGGCTACACCTTC. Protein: CASSLSPTGRPYGYTF.